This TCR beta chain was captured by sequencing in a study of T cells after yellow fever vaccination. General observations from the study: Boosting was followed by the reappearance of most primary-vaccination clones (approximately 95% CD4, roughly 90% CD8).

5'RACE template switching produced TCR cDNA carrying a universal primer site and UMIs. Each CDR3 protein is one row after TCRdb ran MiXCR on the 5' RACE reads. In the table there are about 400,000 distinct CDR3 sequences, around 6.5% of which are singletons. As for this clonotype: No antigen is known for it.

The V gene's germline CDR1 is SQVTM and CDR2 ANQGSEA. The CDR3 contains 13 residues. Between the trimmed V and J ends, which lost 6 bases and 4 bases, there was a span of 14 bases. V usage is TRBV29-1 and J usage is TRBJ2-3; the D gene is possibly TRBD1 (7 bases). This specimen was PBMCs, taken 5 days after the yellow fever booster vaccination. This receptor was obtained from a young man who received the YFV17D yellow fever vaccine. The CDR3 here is CSVTQGRSDTQYF. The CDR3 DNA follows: TGCAGCGTGACACAGGGGAGGTCAGATACGCAGTATTTT.